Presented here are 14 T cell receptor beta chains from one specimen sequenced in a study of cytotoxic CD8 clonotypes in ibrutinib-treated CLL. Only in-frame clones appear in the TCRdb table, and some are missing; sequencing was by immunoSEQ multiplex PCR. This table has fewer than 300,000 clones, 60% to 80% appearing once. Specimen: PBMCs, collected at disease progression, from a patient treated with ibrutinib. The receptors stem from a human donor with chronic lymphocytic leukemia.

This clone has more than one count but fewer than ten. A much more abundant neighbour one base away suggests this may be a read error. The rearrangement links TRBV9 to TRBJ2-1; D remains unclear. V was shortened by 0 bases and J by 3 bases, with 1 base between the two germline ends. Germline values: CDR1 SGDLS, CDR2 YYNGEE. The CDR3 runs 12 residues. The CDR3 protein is CASSVDYNEQFF. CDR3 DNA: TGTGCCAGCAGCGTAGACTACAATGAGCAGTTCTTC.

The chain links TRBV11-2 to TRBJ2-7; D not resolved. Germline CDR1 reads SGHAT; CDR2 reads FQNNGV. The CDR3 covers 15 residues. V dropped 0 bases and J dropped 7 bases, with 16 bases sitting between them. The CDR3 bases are TGTGCCAGCAGCTTAGAACGGCCCGGGCTGGGGGAGCAGTACTTC. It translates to CASSLERPGLGEQYF.

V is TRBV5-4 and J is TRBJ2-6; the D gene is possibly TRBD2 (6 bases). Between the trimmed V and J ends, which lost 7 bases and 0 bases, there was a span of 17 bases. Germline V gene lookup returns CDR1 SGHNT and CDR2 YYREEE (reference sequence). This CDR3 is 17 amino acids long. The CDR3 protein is CASPAGGASSGANVLTF. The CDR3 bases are TGTGCCAGCCCCGCTGGAGGGGCCAGCTCTGGGGCCAACGTCCTGACTTTC.

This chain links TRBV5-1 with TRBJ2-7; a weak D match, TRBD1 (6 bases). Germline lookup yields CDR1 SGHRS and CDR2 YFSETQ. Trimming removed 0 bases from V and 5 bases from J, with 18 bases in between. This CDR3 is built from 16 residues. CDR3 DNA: TGCGCCAGCAGCTTGGGTCCGGGACAATCAGGTGACGAGCAGTACTTC. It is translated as CASSLGPGQSGDEQYF. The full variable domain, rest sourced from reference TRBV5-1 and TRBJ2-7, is KAGVTQTPRYLIKTRGQQVTLSCSPISGHRSVSWYQQTPGQGLQFLFEYFSETQRNKGNFPGRFSGRQFSNSRSEMNVSTLELGDSALYLCASSLGPGQSGDEQYFGPGTRLTVT.

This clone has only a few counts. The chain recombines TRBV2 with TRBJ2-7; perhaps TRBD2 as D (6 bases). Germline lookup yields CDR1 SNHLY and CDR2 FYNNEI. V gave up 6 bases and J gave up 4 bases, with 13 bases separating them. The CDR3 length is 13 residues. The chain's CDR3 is CASRSGTAYEQYF. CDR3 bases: TGTGCCAGCAGGTCCGGGACTGCTTACGAGCAGTACTTC. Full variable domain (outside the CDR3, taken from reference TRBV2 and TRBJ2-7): EPEVTQTPSHQVTQMGQEVILRCVPISNHLYFYWYRQILGQKVEFLVSFYNNEISEKSEIFDDQFSVERPDGSNFTLKIRSTKLEDSAMYFCASRSGTAYEQYFGPGTRLTVT.

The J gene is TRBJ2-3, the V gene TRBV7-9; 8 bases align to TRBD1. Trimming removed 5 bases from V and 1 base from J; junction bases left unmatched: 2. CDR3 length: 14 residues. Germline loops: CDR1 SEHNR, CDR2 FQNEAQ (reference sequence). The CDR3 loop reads CASSLTGGTDTQYF. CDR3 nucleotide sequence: TGTGCCAGCAGCCTGACAGGGGGCACAGATACGCAGTATTTT. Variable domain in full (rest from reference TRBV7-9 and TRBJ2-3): DTGVSQNPRHKITKRGQNVTFRCDPISEHNRLYWYRQTLGQGPEFLTYFQNEAQLEKSRLLSDRFSAERPKGSFSTLEIQRTEQGDSAMYLCASSLTGGTDTQYFGPGTRLTVL.

The CDR3 DNA follows: TGTGCCAGTAGGTCAGGGACTACCGGGGAGCTGTTTTTT. Amino acid sequence: CASRSGTTGELFF. The chain uses TRBV19 and TRBJ2-2, with a possible D match to TRBD2 (6 bases). Germline V gives CDR1 LNHDA, CDR2 SQIVND (reference sequence). V lost 6 bases, J lost 5 bases, and 10 bases lay in between. This CDR3 comprises 13 residues.

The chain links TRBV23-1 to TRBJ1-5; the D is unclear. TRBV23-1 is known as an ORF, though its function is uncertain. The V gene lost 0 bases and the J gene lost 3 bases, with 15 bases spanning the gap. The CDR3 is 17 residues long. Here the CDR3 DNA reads TGCGCCAGCAGTCAATCCGTAGCACGAGCCTACAATCAGCCCCAGCATTTT. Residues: CASSQSVARAYNQPQHF.

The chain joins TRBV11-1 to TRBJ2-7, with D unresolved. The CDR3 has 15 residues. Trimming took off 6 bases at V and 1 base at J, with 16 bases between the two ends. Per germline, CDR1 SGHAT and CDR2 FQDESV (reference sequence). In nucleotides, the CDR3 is TGTGCCAGCAGTTCATCCCTCGACGGGTCCTACGAGCAGTACTTC. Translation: CASSSSLDGSYEQYF. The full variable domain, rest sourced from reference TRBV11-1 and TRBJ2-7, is EAEVAQSPRYKITEKSQAVAFWCDPISGHATLYWYRQILGQGPELLVQFQDESVVDDSQLPKDRFSAERLKGVDSTLKIQPAELGDSAMYLCASSSSLDGSYEQYFGPGTRLTVT.

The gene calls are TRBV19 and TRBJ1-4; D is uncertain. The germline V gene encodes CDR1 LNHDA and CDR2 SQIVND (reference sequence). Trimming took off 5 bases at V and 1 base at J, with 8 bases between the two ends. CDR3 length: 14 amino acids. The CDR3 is CASSFTETNEKLFF. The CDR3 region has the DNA TGTGCCAGTAGTTTTACGGAAACTAATGAAAAACTGTTTTTT.

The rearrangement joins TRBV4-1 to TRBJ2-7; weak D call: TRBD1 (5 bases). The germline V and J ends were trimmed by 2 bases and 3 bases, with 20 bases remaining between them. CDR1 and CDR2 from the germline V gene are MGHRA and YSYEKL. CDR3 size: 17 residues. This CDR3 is CASSQPSSPYRGYEQYF. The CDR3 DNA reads TGCGCCAGCAGCCAACCCTCCAGCCCTTATAGGGGCTACGAGCAGTACTTC.

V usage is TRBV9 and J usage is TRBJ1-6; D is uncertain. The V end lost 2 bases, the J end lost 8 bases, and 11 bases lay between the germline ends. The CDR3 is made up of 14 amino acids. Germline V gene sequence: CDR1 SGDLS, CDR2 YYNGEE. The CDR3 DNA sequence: TGTGCCAGCAGCGTGGGCAGGTCGTATTCACCCCTCCACTTT. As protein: CASSVGRSYSPLHF.

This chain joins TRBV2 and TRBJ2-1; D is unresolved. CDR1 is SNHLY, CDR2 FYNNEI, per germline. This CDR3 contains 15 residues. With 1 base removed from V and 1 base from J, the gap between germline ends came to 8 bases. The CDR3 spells CASSEGEFSYNEQFF. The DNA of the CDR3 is TGTGCCAGCAGTGAAGGCGAGTTTTCCTACAATGAGCAGTTCTTC.

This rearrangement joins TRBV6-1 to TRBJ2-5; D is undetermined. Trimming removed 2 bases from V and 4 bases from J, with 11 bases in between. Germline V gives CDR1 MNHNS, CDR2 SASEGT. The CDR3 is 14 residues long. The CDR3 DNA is TGTGCCAGCAGTGAACCCCTCCCGGGAGAGACCCAGTACTTC. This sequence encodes CASSEPLPGETQYF.